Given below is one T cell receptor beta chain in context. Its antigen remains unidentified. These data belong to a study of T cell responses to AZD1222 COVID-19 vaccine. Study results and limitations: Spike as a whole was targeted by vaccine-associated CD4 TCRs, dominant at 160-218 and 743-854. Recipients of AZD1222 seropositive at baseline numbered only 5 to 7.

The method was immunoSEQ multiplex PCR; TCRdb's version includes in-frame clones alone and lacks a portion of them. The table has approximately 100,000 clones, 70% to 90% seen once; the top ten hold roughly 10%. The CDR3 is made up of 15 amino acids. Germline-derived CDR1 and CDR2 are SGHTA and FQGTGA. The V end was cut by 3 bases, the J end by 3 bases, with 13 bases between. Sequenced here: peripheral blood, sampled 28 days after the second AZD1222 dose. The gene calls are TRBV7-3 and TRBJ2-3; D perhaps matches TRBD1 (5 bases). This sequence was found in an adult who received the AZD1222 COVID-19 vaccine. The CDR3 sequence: CASSFGAGLTDTQYF. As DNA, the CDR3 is TGTGCCAGCAGCTTTGGGGCAGGGCTGACAGATACGCAGTATTTT.